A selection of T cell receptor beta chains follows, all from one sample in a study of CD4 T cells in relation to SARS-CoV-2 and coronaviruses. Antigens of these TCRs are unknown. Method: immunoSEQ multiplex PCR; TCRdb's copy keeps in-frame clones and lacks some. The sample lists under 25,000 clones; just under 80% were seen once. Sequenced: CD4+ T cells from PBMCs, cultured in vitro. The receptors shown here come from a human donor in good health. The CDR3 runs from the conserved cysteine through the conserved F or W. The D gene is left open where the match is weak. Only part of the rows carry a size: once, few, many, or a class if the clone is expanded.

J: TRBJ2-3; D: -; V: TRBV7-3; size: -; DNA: TGTGCCAGCAGCAAACAGATCCGGGGCACAGATACGCAGTATTTT; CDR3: CASSKQIRGTDTQYF
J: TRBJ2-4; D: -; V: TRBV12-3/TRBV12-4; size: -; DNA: TGTGCCAGCAGTTTTGGGGGCAAAAACATTCAGTACTTC; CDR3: CASSFGGKNIQYF
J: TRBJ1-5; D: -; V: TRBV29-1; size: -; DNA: TGCAGCGTTTCAACAGGGACACTAAACCAGCCCCAGCATTTT; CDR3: CSVSTGTLNQPQHF
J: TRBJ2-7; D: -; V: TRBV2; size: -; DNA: TGTGCCAGCAGTGGAGAAGGGTACGAGCAGTACTTC; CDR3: CASSGEGYEQYF
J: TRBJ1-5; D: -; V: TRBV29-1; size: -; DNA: TGCAGCGCCGGGGCTGGGCCTGGCAATCAGCCCCAGCATTTT; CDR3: CSAGAGPGNQPQHF
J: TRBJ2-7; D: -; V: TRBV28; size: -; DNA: TGTGCCAGCAAAAGGACGGGGGCCTACGAGCAGTACTTC; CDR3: CASKRTGAYEQYF
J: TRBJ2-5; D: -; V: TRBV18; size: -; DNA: TGTGCCAGCTCACCACCGGGCACTAGGGATGAGACCCAGTACTTC; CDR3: CASSPPGTRDETQYF
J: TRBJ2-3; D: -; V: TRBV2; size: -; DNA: TGTGCCAGCAGTGAAGGGGAGAGTACGCAGTATTTT; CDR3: CASSEGESTQYF
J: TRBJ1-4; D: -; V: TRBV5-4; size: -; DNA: TGTGCCAGCAGCCCAGGGACGGGAAATGAAAAACTGTTTTTT; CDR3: CASSPGTGNEKLFF
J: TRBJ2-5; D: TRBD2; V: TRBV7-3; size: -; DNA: TGTGCCAGCAGCTTACTCCCGCGGGAGAGTATGGCAGAGACCCAGTACTTC; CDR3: CASSLLPRESMAETQYF
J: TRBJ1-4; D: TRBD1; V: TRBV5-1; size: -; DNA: TGCGCCAGCGGGACAGGGGGCAACGAAAAACTGTTTTTT; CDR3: CASGTGGNEKLFF
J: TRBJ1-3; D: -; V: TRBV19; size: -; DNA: TGTGCCAGTAGCACAGGGATCCTATTCTCTGGAAACACCATATATTTT; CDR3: CASSTGILFSGNTIYF
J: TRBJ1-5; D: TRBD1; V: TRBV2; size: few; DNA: TGTGCCAGCAGCCTAGGGACAGGGGGAGTTCAGCCCCAGCATTTT; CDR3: CASSLGTGGVQPQHF
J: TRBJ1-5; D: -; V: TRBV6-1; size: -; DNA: TGTGCCAGCAGTGAAGTTGGTAGCAATCAGCCCCAGCATTTT; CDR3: CASSEVGSNQPQHF
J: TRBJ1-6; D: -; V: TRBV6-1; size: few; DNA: TGTGCCAGCAGTGAAGCCCCTGGCGCAGCGTTCAATTCACCCCTCCACTTT; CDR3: CASSEAPGAAFNSPLHF
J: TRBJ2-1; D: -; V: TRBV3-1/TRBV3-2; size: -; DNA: TGTGCCAGCAGCCAAGACCAGGGGAGTTACAATGAGCAGTTCTTC; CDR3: CASSQDQGSYNEQFF
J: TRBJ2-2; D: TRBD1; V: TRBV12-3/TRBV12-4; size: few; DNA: TGTGCCAGCAGATCGCAGGGGGCCGGGGAGCTGTTTTTT; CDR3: CASRSQGAGELFF
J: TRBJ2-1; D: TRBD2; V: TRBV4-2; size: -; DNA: TGTGCCAGCAACCAGGGGCTAGCGGGAGTCAATGAGCAGTTCTTC; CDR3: CASNQGLAGVNEQFF
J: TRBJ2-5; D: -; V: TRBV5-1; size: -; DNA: TGCGCCAGCAGCTTGAACCGCCGGACTGAAGAGACCCAGTACTTC; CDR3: CASSLNRRTEETQYF
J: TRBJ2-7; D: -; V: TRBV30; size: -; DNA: TGTGCCTGGAGTGTATCTTTCTACAGCTACGAGCAGTACTTC; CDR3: CAWSVSFYSYEQYF
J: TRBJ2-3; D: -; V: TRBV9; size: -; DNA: TGTGCCAGCAGCCCCAGCTCCCATAGCACAGATACGCAGTATTTT; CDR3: CASSPSSHSTDTQYF
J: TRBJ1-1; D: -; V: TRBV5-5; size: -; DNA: TGTGCCAGCAGCTTGGGGGCATCGAACACTGAAGCTTTCTTT; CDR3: CASSLGASNTEAFF
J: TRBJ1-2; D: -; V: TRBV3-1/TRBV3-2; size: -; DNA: TGTGCCAGCAGCCTGAATGGGCGGGTTGGGGGCTACACCTTC; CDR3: CASSLNGRVGGYTF
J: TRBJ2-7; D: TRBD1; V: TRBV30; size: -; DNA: TGTGCCTGGAGAACAGGACAGGGGTTGTTATCCTACGAGCAGTACTTC; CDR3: CAWRTGQGLLSYEQYF
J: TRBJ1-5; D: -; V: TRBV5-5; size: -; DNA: TGTGCCAGCAGCTTGGCCAGGTATCAGCCCCAGCATTTT; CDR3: CASSLARYQPQHF
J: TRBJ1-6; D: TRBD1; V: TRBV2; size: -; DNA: TGTGCCAGCAGGGGATTGACAGGGGAATTATCCTATAATTCACCCCTCCACTTT; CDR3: CASRGLTGELSYNSPLHF
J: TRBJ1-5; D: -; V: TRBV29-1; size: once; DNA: TGCAGCGTTGAAGCCGGTGGCCAGACGAATCAGCCCCAGCATTTT; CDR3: CSVEAGGQTNQPQHF
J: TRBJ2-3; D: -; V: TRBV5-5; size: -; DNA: TGTGCCAGCTGGGTGCGGGCAGAAGGGGGCACAGATACGCAGTATTTT; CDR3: CASWVRAEGGTDTQYF
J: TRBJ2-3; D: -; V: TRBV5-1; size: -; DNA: TGCGCCAGCAGCGCGAGGGGCCTTTACCCAGATACGCAGTATTTT; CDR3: CASSARGLYPDTQYF
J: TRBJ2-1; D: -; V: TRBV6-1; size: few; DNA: TGTGCCAGCAGTGAGGCGGAGCGGGTCTACAATGAGCAGTTCTTC; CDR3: CASSEAERVYNEQFF
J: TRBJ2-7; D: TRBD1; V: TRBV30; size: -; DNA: TGTGCCTGGAGGACAGGGATGTACGAGCAGTACTTC; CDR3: CAWRTGMYEQYF
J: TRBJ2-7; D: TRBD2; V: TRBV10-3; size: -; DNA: TGTGCCATCAGACCGGGACTATCGGTTGGCGAGCAGTACTTC; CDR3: CAIRPGLSVGEQYF
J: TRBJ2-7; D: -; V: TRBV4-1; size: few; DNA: TGCGCCAGCAGCCAACACATGCCGGGAGCGGCTAGTCCCTACGAGCAGTACTTC; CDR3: CASSQHMPGAASPYEQYF
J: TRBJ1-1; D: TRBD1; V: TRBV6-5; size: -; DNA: TGTGCCAGCACCAGAGGGGGCCGGGGCACTGAAGCTTTCTTT; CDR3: CASTRGGRGTEAFF
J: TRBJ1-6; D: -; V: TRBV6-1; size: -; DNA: TGTGCCAGCAGTGACAGATGGCGGAATTCACCTCTCCACTTT; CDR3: CASSDRWRNSPLHF
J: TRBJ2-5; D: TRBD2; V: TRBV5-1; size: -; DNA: TGCGCCACCCACCATCTAGCGGGAGGGGTGGAGACCCAGTACTTC; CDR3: CATHHLAGGVETQYF
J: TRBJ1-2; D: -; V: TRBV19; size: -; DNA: TGTGCCAGTAGTATGTCCGGGACAAAACCTAACTATGGCTACACCTTC; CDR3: CASSMSGTKPNYGYTF
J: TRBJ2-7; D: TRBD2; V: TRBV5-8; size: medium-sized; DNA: TGTGCCAGTAGACTAGCGCCGTCCTACGAGCAGTACTTC; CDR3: CASRLAPSYEQYF
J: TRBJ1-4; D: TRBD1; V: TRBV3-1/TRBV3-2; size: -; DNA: TGTGCCAGCAGCCGCGGTCCGGGACAGGGCTCCGTTGGTGAAAAACTGTTTTTT; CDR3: CASSRGPGQGSVGEKLFF
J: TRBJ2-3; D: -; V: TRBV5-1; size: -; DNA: TGCGCCAGCAGTACAACGGGACAAAGCACAGATACGCAGTATTTT; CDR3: CASSTTGQSTDTQYF
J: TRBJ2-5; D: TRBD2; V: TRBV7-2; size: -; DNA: TGTGCCAGCAGCTTCTCCCCAGCGGGGTCCCAAGAGACCCAGTACTTC; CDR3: CASSFSPAGSQETQYF
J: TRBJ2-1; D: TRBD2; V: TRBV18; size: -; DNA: TGTGCCAGCTCATTGGGCGCGGGAGTAAACAATGAGCAGTTCTTC; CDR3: CASSLGAGVNNEQFF
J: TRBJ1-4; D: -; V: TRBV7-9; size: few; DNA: TGTGCCAGCAGCTTGGAGGGAGTCGGGGAAAAACTGTTTTTT; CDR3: CASSLEGVGEKLFF
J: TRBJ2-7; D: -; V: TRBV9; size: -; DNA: TGTGCCAGCAGCGTAGCGGGACTGGATTACTACGAGCAGTACTTC; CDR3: CASSVAGLDYYEQYF
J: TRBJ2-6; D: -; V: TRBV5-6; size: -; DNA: TGTGCCAGCAGCTTCTTGGACACCCTTGGCCCTGGGGCCAACGTCCTGACTTTC; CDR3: CASSFLDTLGPGANVLTF
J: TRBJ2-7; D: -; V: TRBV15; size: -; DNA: TGTGCCACCAGCAGAGATGAGGGCCCCTACGAGCAGTACTTC; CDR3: CATSRDEGPYEQYF
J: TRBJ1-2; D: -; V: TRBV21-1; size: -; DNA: TGTGCCAGCAGCAAAGGGGGGGACAGATCCTATGGCTACACCTTC; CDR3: CASSKGGDRSYGYTF
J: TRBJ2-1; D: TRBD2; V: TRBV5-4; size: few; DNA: TGTGCCAGCAGCTTGGGTCTAGCGGGGGCCTACAATGAGCAGTTCTTC; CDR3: CASSLGLAGAYNEQFF
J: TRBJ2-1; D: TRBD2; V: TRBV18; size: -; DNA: TGTGCCAGCTCTCCTGGGGGACTAGGAGCAAACAATGAGCAGTTCTTC; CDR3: CASSPGGLGANNEQFF
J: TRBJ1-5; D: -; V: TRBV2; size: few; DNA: TGTGCCAGCAGTGAGGAGGGATCTTATCAGCCCCAGCATTTT; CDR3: CASSEEGSYQPQHF
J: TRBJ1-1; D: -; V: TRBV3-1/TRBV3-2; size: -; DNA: TGTGCCAGCAGCCAAGAGGGGGCCCGAACTGAAGCTTTCTTT; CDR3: CASSQEGARTEAFF
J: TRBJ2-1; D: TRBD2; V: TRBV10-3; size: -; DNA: TGTGCCATCAGTGAATTGCCACTAGCGGGAGACCACAATGAGCAGTTCTTC; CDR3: CAISELPLAGDHNEQFF
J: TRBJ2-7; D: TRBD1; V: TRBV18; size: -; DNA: TGTGCCAGCTCACCAAACGGACAGGGTGGCTACGAGCAGTACTTC; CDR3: CASSPNGQGGYEQYF
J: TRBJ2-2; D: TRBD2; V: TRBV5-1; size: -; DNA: TGCGCCAGCAGCTTCGGGACTAGCGGGAGATCCACCGGGGAGCTGTTTTTT; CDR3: CASSFGTSGRSTGELFF
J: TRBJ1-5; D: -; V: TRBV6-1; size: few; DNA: TGTGCCAGCAGTGATTCCAGGGACGGTCCCCAGCATTTT; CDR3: CASSDSRDGPQHF
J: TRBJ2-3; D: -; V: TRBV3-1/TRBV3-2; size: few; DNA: TGTGCCAGCAATCCAGATACGCAGTATTTT; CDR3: CASNPDTQYF